This section outlines one T cell receptor beta chain sequence together with its context. The data stem from a study of cytomegalovirus exposure and HLA in healthy donors. The PCR ran on 60 Vbeta and 13 Jbeta primers. The repertoire was sequenced with immunoSEQ multiplex PCR; TCRdb's copy has only in-frame clones and lacks some. The sample yields approximately 190,000 clones, 60% to 80% seen once. This CDR3 has 11 amino acids. Germline values: CDR1 MNHNS, CDR2 SASEGT. Trimming removed 6 bases at V and 9 bases at J, with 11 bases between. The sequence was collected from a woman aged 30 to 39 in good health and CMV-seropositive. The chain recombines TRBV6-1 with TRBJ1-2, with a possible D match to TRBD1 (6 bases). The sequencing input was PBMCs. The CDR3 nucleotides read TGTGCCAGCAGATGGACAGCGAGCTACACCTTC. This gives the protein CASRWTASYTF.